This passage covers 2 T cell receptor beta chains from one sample sequenced in a study of blood T cell repertoires in COVID-19. Measured with immunoSEQ multiplex PCR; TCRdb has only the in-frame clones, and not every one. The sample lists 250,000 or so clones; 88% were seen once. Sequencing input: peripheral blood. The receptors derive from a woman aged 60-70 years with acute or convalescent COVID-19.

The CDR3 reads CASSFTGSSYNEQFF. The CDR3 DNA sequence: TGCGCCAGCAGCTTCACAGGGAGCTCCTACAATGAGCAGTTCTTC. The gene calls are TRBV5-1 and TRBJ2-1; a possible D gene is TRBD1 (6 bases). The CDR3 has 15 residues. Germline V CDR1 and CDR2: SGHRS, YFSETQ. Trimming took 2 bases from V and 0 from J, leaving 9 bases between them.

The gene calls are TRBV7-2 and TRBJ2-7; 8 nucleotides agree with TRBD1. Trimming removed 3 bases from V and 3 bases from J; junction bases left unmatched: 7. Germline lookup yields CDR1 SGHTA and CDR2 FQGNSA. The CDR3 runs to 15 residues. CDR3 DNA sequence: TGTGCCAGCAGCTTTCGCGGGACAGGAGTCTACGAGCAGTACTTC. Its protein product is CASSFRGTGVYEQYF.